This is a list of T cell receptor beta chains from one sample in a study of brain T cells in children with intractable seizures. TCRdb's table, derived via immunoSEQ multiplex PCR, lists solely in-frame clones and lacks some. The repertoire includes around 340,000 clones, 93% of them detected once, and roughly 6% sits in the top ten. The source material was peripheral blood, sampled about 5 months after surgery. The receptors originated from a boy under two years old with tuberous sclerosis and intractable seizures. CDR3s include the opening cysteine and the closing phenylalanine or tryptophan. A D gene is named only where the DNA matches it firmly. Expanded clones are given a class, and other clones once, few, many or no size at all.

CASSDHGGPQETQYF,TGTGCCAGCAGCGACCACGGGGGACCTCAAGAGACCCAGTACTTC,15,-,TRBV6-5,-,TRBJ2-5
CASSLEDRGSYTF,TGCGCCAGCAGCTTGGAGGACAGGGGCAGCTACACCTTC,13,TRBD1,TRBV5-1,-,TRBJ1-2
CASSARDRGGSGYTF,TGTGCCAGCAGTGCGAGGGACAGGGGGGGTAGTGGCTACACCTTC,15,TRBD1,TRBV2,-,TRBJ1-2
CASSLDRVSTDTQYF,TGTGCCAGCAGCCTAGACAGGGTGAGCACAGATACGCAGTATTTT,15,TRBD1,TRBV5-6,-,TRBJ2-3
CASSDVETSGSRREQFF,TGTGCCAGCAGTGACGTGGAAACTAGCGGGAGTCGGAGAGAGCAGTTCTTC,17,TRBD2,TRBV2,-,TRBJ2-1
CASSTSGPMTKGQYF,TGTGCCAGCAGTACGTCCGGGCCAATGACTAAAGGGCAGTACTTC,15,-,TRBV28,-,TRBJ2-7
CASVIGGPPGAFF,TGTGCCAGCGTAATAGGGGGGCCTCCGGGGGCTTTCTTT,13,-,TRBV2,few,TRBJ1-1
CSASRGQLDYEQYF,TGCAGTGCTAGTAGGGGTCAGTTGGACTACGAGCAGTACTTC,14,-,TRBV20-1,-,TRBJ2-7
CATSRVEGFGTDTQYF,TGTGCCACCAGCAGAGTAGAGGGTTTCGGCACAGATACGCAGTATTTT,16,-,TRBV15,-,TRBJ2-3
CASSLRGAWETTDTQYF,TGTGCCAGCAGCTTAAGGGGAGCGTGGGAGACCACAGATACGCAGTATTTT,17,-,TRBV7-3,-,TRBJ2-3
CASTPREQRREQYF,TGTGCCAGCACCCCTAGGGAACAGCGAAGGGAGCAGTACTTC,14,-,TRBV2,-,TRBJ2-7
CASSQNAGNSYEQYF,TGTGCCAGCAGCCAGAACGCAGGGAACTCCTACGAGCAGTACTTC,15,-,TRBV4-2,-,TRBJ2-7
CASSPPPGAVTEAFF,TGTGCCAGCTCACCACCCCCGGGGGCTGTCACTGAAGCTTTCTTT,15,-,TRBV18,-,TRBJ1-1
CASSYEARGGNSPLHF,TGTGCCAGCAGTTACGAGGCCCGAGGGGGTAATTCACCCCTCCACTTT,16,-,TRBV6-5,-,TRBJ1-6
CASSVATGSAYTF,TGTGCCAGCAGCGTAGCTACAGGGTCGGCCTACACCTTC,13,-,TRBV9,-,TRBJ1-2
CASSVEAGGSLSSTDTQYF,TGTGCCAGCAGCGTGGAAGCGGGGGGGTCCCTATCTAGCACAGATACGCAGTATTTT,19,TRBD2,TRBV9,-,TRBJ2-3
CAIGRKLNYGYTF,TGTGCCATCGGGAGAAAGCTAAACTATGGCTACACCTTC,13,-,TRBV10-3,-,TRBJ1-2
CAWTRQKANYGYTF,TGTGCCTGGACGCGACAGAAAGCTAACTATGGCTACACCTTC,14,-,TRBV30,-,TRBJ1-2
CASSEAALEGNIQYF,TGTGCCAGCAGTGAAGCGGCTTTAGAGGGGAACATTCAGTACTTC,15,-,TRBV6-1,-,TRBJ2-4
CASYSRGRPYQETQYF,TGTGCCAGCTACTCAAGGGGACGCCCGTACCAAGAGACCCAGTACTTC,16,-,TRBV5-6,-,TRBJ2-5
CATSGDLTSVTPGGTDTQYF,TGTGCCACCAGCGGAGACTTGACTAGCGTTACCCCGGGGGGCACAGATACGCAGTATTTT,20,TRBD2,TRBV15,-,TRBJ2-3
CASSIDTVHSNQPQHF,TGTGCCAGTAGTATAGATACAGTACATAGCAATCAGCCCCAGCATTTT,16,-,TRBV19,-,TRBJ1-5
CASSLNAGYYEQYF,TGTGCCAGCAGCTTGAACGCGGGGTACTACGAGCAGTACTTC,14,-,TRBV5-4,-,TRBJ2-7
CASSSGGLPAYEQYF,TGTGCCAGCAGCTCCGGGGGCCTGCCCGCCTACGAGCAGTACTTC,15,-,TRBV7-2,once,TRBJ2-7
CASSYFRDRGTGELFF,TGTGCCAGCAGTTACTTCCGGGACAGGGGCACCGGGGAGCTGTTTTTT,16,TRBD1,TRBV6-5,-,TRBJ2-2
CASSEWWTANNSPLHF,TGTGCCAGCAGTGAATGGTGGACGGCCAATAATTCACCCCTCCACTTT,16,-,TRBV6-1,-,TRBJ1-6